This passage covers 32 T cell receptor beta chains from one sample sequenced in a study of blood T cells in healthy people across ages. A second roughly 7 to 12 cycle PCR used barcoded and J-beta primers. One entry per CDR3 protein results from TCRdb running MiXCR on the 5' RACE reads. The data hold hundreds of thousands of distinct CDR3 sequences, with roughly 21% observed a single time. Sequencing was performed on blood. These receptors were obtained from a man aged 65 to 85 in good health.

The chain joins TRBV7-2 to TRBJ2-3; 14 nucleotides agree with TRBD2. Germline CDR1 reads SGHTA; CDR2 reads FQGNSA. The CDR3 covers 16 residues. V lost 6 bases, J lost 5 bases, and 7 bases stayed unmatched. The CDR3 DNA reads as TGTGCCAGCAGGTCGGGACTAGCGGGAGATCGAGATACGCAGTATTTT. Translation: CASRSGLAGDRDTQYF.

This clonotype was seen many times. The CDR3 protein is CASRKTGGNEKLFF. The CDR3 DNA reads TGTGCCAGCAGGAAGACAGGGGGCAATGAAAAACTGTTTTTT. This rearrangement joins TRBV6-6 to TRBJ1-4; the match to TRBD1 covers 10 bases. The CDR3 extends over 14 amino acids. The germline V gene encodes CDR1 MNHNY and CDR2 SVGAGI (reference sequence). Germline trimming cut 6 bases from V and 5 bases from J; bases unmatched to any gene: 3.

The rearrangement uses TRBV20-1 and TRBJ2-3; unclear D gene. This CDR3 is 14 amino acids long. Germline V gene data show CDR1 as DFQATT and CDR2 as SNEGSKA (reference sequence). Trimming cost V 2 bases and J 0 bases, with 9 bases left between them. The CDR3 DNA follows: TGCAGTGCTAGAAAGGACCCTAGCACAGATACGCAGTATTTT. It encodes CSARKDPSTDTQYF.

V gene TRBV18 combines with J gene TRBJ2-5, with 11 bases that match TRBD1. V was clipped by 2 bases and J by 5 bases; unmatched bases: 7. Germline CDR1 reads KGHSH; CDR2 reads LQKENI. CDR3 length: 16 amino acids. This CDR3 is CASSPRDRGKFETQYF. CDR3 DNA: TGTGCCAGCTCACCAAGGGACAGGGGGAAATTTGAGACCCAGTACTTC. The whole variable domain, remainder taken from reference TRBV18 and TRBJ2-5, is NAGVMQNPRHLVRRRGQEARLRCSPMKGHSHVYWYRQLPEEGLKFMVYLQKENIIDESGMPKERFSAEFPKEGPSILRIQQVVRGDSAAYFCASSPRDRGKFETQYFGPGTRLLVL.

This clonotype was detected ten times or more. The chain links TRBV7-9 to TRBJ2-3; weak D call: TRBD2 (6 bases). CDR1 and CDR2 from the germline V gene are SEHNR and FQNEAQ (reference sequence). V shed 4 bases and J shed 0 bases, with 8 bases lying between them. There are 14 residues in the CDR3. CDR3 DNA: TGTGCCAGCAGCTCCAGCGGGAGCACAGATACGCAGTATTTT. Protein sequence: CASSSSGSTDTQYF.

CDR3 coding DNA: TGTGCCAGCAACCGGGAACCCTCTGGAAACACCATATATTTT. This sequence encodes CASNREPSGNTIYF. V is TRBV30 and J is TRBJ1-3; D not resolved. CDR1 and CDR2 (germline): GTSNPN, SVGIG (reference sequence). There are 14 residues in the CDR3. V gave up 8 bases and J gave up 0 bases, with 14 bases separating them.

This clonotype was counted between two and nine times. The chain employs TRBV7-2 and TRBJ1-2; 9 nucleotides align to TRBD1. The CDR3 contains 17 residues. V shed 5 bases, J shed 7 bases, and the junction held 17 bases outside the gene matches. Looked up from germline, CDR1 is SGHTA and CDR2 is FQGNSA. The CDR3 loop reads CASSTTLGTGTVFGYTF. The CDR3 nucleotides read TGTGCCAGCAGCACAACGCTCGGGACAGGGACCGTTTTTGGCTACACCTTC.

This clonotype occurred a few times. The chain joins TRBV18 to TRBJ2-3; 7 positions agree with TRBD1. CDR1 and CDR2 from the germline V gene are KGHSH and LQKENI. The CDR3 spans 14 residues. J was trimmed by 6 bases and V by 3 bases; bases with no gene match: 6. This chain's CDR3 is CASSPRTGGDTQYF. In DNA form, the CDR3 reads TGTGCCAGCTCACCTAGGACAGGCGGTGATACGCAGTATTTT.

This clonotype was seen a handful of times. The chain employs TRBV10-3 and TRBJ2-3, with TRBD1 matching over 7 bases. CDR3 length: 15 amino acids. With V trimmed by 4 bases and J by 0 bases, 4 bases remained unmatched. The V gene's germline CDR1 is ENHRY and CDR2 SYGVKD. CDR3 nucleotide sequence: TGTGCCATCAGTGGCGACAGGGCTAGCACAGATACGCAGTATTTT. Its protein is CAISGDRASTDTQYF.

This clonotype was detected ten times or more. This chain uses TRBV7-8 with TRBJ2-1; 9 bases agree with TRBD2. The CDR3 covers 15 residues. The germline gives CDR1 SGHVS, CDR2 FQNEAQ. The ends lost 5 bases at V and 3 bases at J; junction bases unmatched: 5. In DNA, the CDR3 is TGTGCCAGCAGCGCCGGGACTAGCAACTACAATGAGCAGTTCTTC. This encodes CASSAGTSNYNEQFF.

This clonotype was seen only once. One junction end does not reproduce the germline sequence, and a read error may be involved. The gene calls are TRBV29-1 and TRBJ2-7; a weak D match, TRBD2 (6 bases). CDR3 size: 11 residues. Germline CDR1 and CDR2: SQVTM and ANQGSEA. In DNA form, the CDR3 reads TGCAGCGTTGAGGAGGGTTACGGGCAGTACTTC. It codes for CSVEEGYGQYF.

The V call is TRBV6-2 or TRBV6-3, the J call TRBJ2-2, with TRBD2 matching 10 bases. The CDR3 is 16 amino acids. Germline trimming cut 4 bases from V and 4 bases from J; bases unmatched to any gene: 6. Germline CDR1 MNHEY, CDR2 SVGEGT. The CDR3, as DNA: TGTGCCAGCAGTTCCGGGACTAGCGCCGCCACCGGGGAGCTGTTTTTT. The encoded protein is CASSSGTSAATGELFF.

This clonotype was seen a few times. The gene calls are TRBV6-2 or TRBV6-3 and TRBJ2-5; TRBD2 matches at 12 bases. The J call could be wrong; TRBJ2-1 is a better fit for the DNA end. The CDR3 contains 16 residues. Germline V gene data show CDR1 as MNHEY and CDR2 as SVGEGT. The DNA of the CDR3 is TGTGCCAGCAGCCGACTAGCGGGAGTGGGTTTCGATGAGCAGTTCTTC. Amino acids: CASSRLAGVGFDEQFF.

The chain employs TRBV7-6 and TRBJ1-4; D possibly corresponds to TRBD1 (5 bases). Germline V gene lookup returns CDR1 SGHVS and CDR2 FNYEAQ. The length of the CDR3 is 15 residues. Deletions cut 6 bases from V and 1 base from J, with 12 bases between. The CDR3 is CASRSVDKTNEKLFF. Written as DNA, the CDR3 is TGTGCCAGCAGGTCCGTGGACAAAACTAATGAAAAACTGTTTTTT.

The J gene is TRBJ2-3, the V gene TRBV20-1; 9 bases line up with TRBD2. The germline V gene has CDR1 DFQATT and CDR2 SNEGSKA (reference sequence). This CDR3 comprises 16 residues. After removal of 6 bases from V and 0 bases from J, the junction contained 10 bases not matched to a gene. This CDR3 reads CSASVAGAFSTDTQYF. The CDR3 DNA reads TGCAGTGCGTCGGTAGCGGGAGCCTTTAGCACAGATACGCAGTATTTT.

The chain carries TRBV5-6 and TRBJ2-5; 9 bases are a match to TRBD1. Germline V gene lookup returns CDR1 SGHDT and CDR2 YYEEEE. The ends lost 2 bases at V and 4 bases at J; junction bases unmatched: 6. The length of the CDR3 is 15 residues. In DNA, the CDR3 is TGTGCCAGCAGCTTACAACAGGGGGCGCGAGAGACCCAGTACTTC. Translated, it gives CASSLQQGARETQYF.

V usage is TRBV6-4 and J usage is TRBJ2-1, with 8 bases aligning to TRBD1. Trimming took 4 bases from V and 5 from J; bases not matched to a gene: 4. The V gene's germline CDR1 is MRHNA and CDR2 SNTAGT. The CDR3 extends over 14 amino acids. CDR3 nucleotide sequence: TGTGCCAGCAGTGCTGGACAGGGTAACAATGAGCAGTTCTTC. Protein sequence: CASSAGQGNNEQFF.

The chain combines TRBV20-1 with TRBJ2-3; 7 positions match TRBD2. Germline assignment: CDR1 DFQATT and CDR2 SNEGSKA (reference sequence). There are 15 residues in the CDR3. The J segment lost 3 bases and the V segment lost 5 bases, leaving 11 bases of the junction unmatched. This chain's CDR3 is CSAYGRLRETDTQYF. The CDR3 DNA is TGCAGTGCTTACGGTCGGTTGCGGGAGACAGATACGCAGTATTTT.

The CDR3 loop is CASSGPGGAYNEQFF. The DNA of the CDR3 is TGTGCCAGCAGCGGACCCGGCGGGGCCTACAATGAGCAGTTCTTC. This rearrangement joins TRBV9 to TRBJ2-1, with TRBD2 as a possible D gene (6 bases). Germline V gives CDR1 SGDLS, CDR2 YYNGEE. The CDR3 is made up of 15 amino acids. V was pared by 3 bases and J by 2 bases, with 12 bases between.

The chain's CDR3 is CASSYGTGINQPQHF. The CDR3 DNA reads TGTGCCAGCAGTTACGGGACAGGGATAAATCAGCCCCAGCATTTT. This sequence joins TRBV6-2 or TRBV6-3 and TRBJ1-5, with 9 bases matching TRBD1. Trimming cost V 2 bases and J 4 bases; bases outside gene matches: 3. Germline V gives CDR1 MNHEY, CDR2 SVGEGT. The CDR3 totals 15 residues.

The J gene is TRBJ1-2, the V gene TRBV24-1; no clear D. Germline CDR1 KGHDR, CDR2 SFDVKD. CDR3 length: 11 amino acids. Trimming cost V 4 bases and J 4 bases, with 3 bases left between them. The CDR3 DNA sequence: TGTGCCACCAGTGACCTCTATGGCTACACCTTC. This translates into CATSDLYGYTF.

There are a few counts of this clonotype. The V gene is TRBV13, the J gene TRBJ1-4; 10 nucleotides line up with TRBD1. V was clipped by 5 bases and J by 4 bases; unmatched bases: 7. The V gene's germline CDR1 is PRHDT and CDR2 FYEKMQ (reference sequence). The CDR3 length is 16 residues. The CDR3 nucleotides read TGTGCCAGCAGCCAAAGGGGACAGGGGCTTAATGAAAAACTGTTTTTT. Protein product: CASSQRGQGLNEKLFF.

CDR3 in DNA: TGCGCCAGCAGCTTAGAGAACGGCTATGGCTACACCTTC. As protein: CASSLENGYGYTF. The chain couples TRBV5-1 to TRBJ1-2; D uncertain. Trimming took 2 bases from V and 4 from J, leaving 9 bases between them. The germline V gene encodes CDR1 SGHRS and CDR2 YFSETQ. CDR3 length: 13 residues.

This clonotype has only a few counts. This chain joins TRBV2 and TRBJ2-5; 7 nucleotides line up with TRBD2. Looked up from germline, CDR1 is SNHLY and CDR2 is FYNNEI. The CDR3 is 14 residues long. The junction had 6 bases not matched to a gene; V was cut back by 4 bases and J by 4 bases. This chain's CDR3 is CASSVIWGGETQYF. In nucleotides, the CDR3 is TGTGCCAGCAGTGTTATTTGGGGGGGAGAGACCCAGTACTTC.

As DNA, the CDR3 is TGTGCCAGCAGCTTGGATCCCGGCGTCAATCAGCCCCAGCATTTT. Residues: CASSLDPGVNQPQHF. This sequence joins TRBV5-4 and TRBJ1-5; D gene uncertain. The V gene's germline CDR1 is SGHNT and CDR2 YYREEE (reference sequence). This CDR3 comprises 15 residues. Between the trimmed V and J ends, which lost 0 bases and 3 bases, there was a span of 10 bases.

This clonotype was seen a handful of times. The chain has TRBV25-1 and TRBJ2-3; 8 nucleotides line up with TRBD2. Unmatched junction bases numbered 2, after V lost 2 bases and J lost 4 bases. The CDR3 is 14 amino acids. Looked up from germline, CDR1 is MGHDK and CDR2 is SYGVNS. The DNA for the CDR3 is TGTGCCAGCAGTGAAGTCGGGAGGGCAGATACGCAGTATTTT. Translated, it gives CASSEVGRADTQYF.

This clonotype was counted a few times. This sequence joins TRBV2 and TRBJ2-1; maybe TRBD1 (5 bases). Germline loops: CDR1 SNHLY, CDR2 FYNNEI. The CDR3 totals 16 residues. V gave up 5 bases and J gave up 0 bases, with 14 bases separating them. CDR3 sequence reads: CASSRRGESSYNEQFF. For the CDR3, the DNA is TGTGCCAGCAGTCGAAGGGGCGAGAGCTCCTACAATGAGCAGTTCTTC.

This clonotype was seen only a few times. This chain links TRBV11-2 with TRBJ2-1, with 12 positions matching TRBD2. The J segment lost 2 bases and the V segment lost 1 base, leaving 3 bases of the junction unmatched. The CDR3 has 17 residues. Germline V gives CDR1 SGHAT, CDR2 FQNNGV. The CDR3 region is CASSLGTSGIPYNEQFF. The DNA of the CDR3 is TGTGCCAGCAGCTTAGGGACTAGCGGGATCCCCTACAATGAGCAGTTCTTC. Based on the CDR3 plus reference TRBV11-2 and TRBJ2-1, the full variable domain is EAGVAQSPRYKIIEKRQSVAFWCNPISGHATLYWYQQILGQGPKLLIQFQNNGVVDDSQLPKDRFSAERLKGVDSTLKIQPAKLEDSAVYLCASSLGTSGIPYNEQFFGPGTRLTVL.

On this clonotype: Relative to the germline gene, one junction end is altered; a read error may explain this. The chain combines TRBV5-5 with TRBJ2-3, with TRBD1 identical over 7 bases. The germline V gene has CDR1 SGHKS and CDR2 YYEKEE (reference sequence). This CDR3 has 14 residues. The DNA of the CDR3 is TGTGCCAGCAGCTTCAATAGGGGGACAGATACGCGGTATTTT. Translated: CASSFNRGTDTRYF.

Concerning this clonotype itself: The junction departs from germline at one end; a sequencing error may be responsible. The chain links TRBV7-9 to TRBJ2-7; 12 nucleotides match TRBD2. Germline lookup yields CDR1 SEHNR and CDR2 FQNEAQ (reference sequence). CDR3 length: 15 amino acids. The CDR3 is CASSLAGLAGHEQCF. The CDR3 DNA follows: TGTGCCAGCAGCTTAGCGGGACTAGCGGGCCACGAGCAGTGCTTC.

The chain has TRBV11-2 and TRBJ2-3; no firm D call. Per germline, CDR1 SGHAT and CDR2 FQNNGV. Deletions cut 5 bases from V and 8 bases from J, with 14 bases between. CDR3 length: 13 amino acids. CDR3 bases: TGTGCCAGCAGCAGCACCGGTCGTGGTACGCAGTATTTT. Protein sequence: CASSSTGRGTQYF.

V usage is TRBV15 and J usage is TRBJ1-2; 10 nucleotides match TRBD1. Germline trimming cut 5 bases from V and 8 bases from J; bases unmatched to any gene: 11. There are 15 residues in the CDR3. The V gene's germline CDR1 is LNHNV and CDR2 YYDKDF (reference sequence). Here the CDR3 reads CATSPPGQGVKGYTF. Here the CDR3 DNA reads TGTGCCACCAGCCCACCAGGACAGGGGGTAAAGGGCTACACCTTC.